One and the same sample provided the 20 T cell receptor beta chains below, sequenced in a study of blood T cell repertoires in COVID-19. Using immunoSEQ multiplex PCR, the repertoire was profiled, and TCRdb retains in-frame clones only, with some absent. This table holds about 64,000 clones, approximately 85% found once. Sequencing input: peripheral blood. The origin of the receptors is a human donor in a cohort sampled during active COVID-19.

The chain is built from TRBV5-6 and TRBJ1-2; the D is unclear. The germline gives CDR1 SGHDT, CDR2 YYEEEE. This CDR3 has 14 amino acids. Trimming stripped 4 bases from V and 3 bases from J, with 13 bases between. The CDR3 region is CASSLLVQDYGYTF. CDR3 in DNA: TGTGCCAGCAGCCTTCTAGTCCAAGACTATGGCTACACCTTC.

The rearrangement joins TRBV28 to TRBJ2-3; 8 nucleotides match TRBD2. Germline V lookup: CDR1 MDHEN, CDR2 SYDVKM. The CDR3 is 21 residues long. Unmatched junction bases numbered 26, after V lost 5 bases and J lost 4 bases. CDR3 sequence reads: CASSDSAWALSSRGGADTQYF. In DNA form, the CDR3 reads TGTGCCAGCAGTGACAGCGCCTGGGCCTTGTCTAGCCGGGGGGGTGCAGATACGCAGTATTTT.

V gene TRBV5-4 combines with J gene TRBJ1-6; weak D call: TRBD1 (6 bases). Per germline, CDR1 SGHNT and CDR2 YYREEE (reference sequence). The CDR3 is 14 amino acids. Between the trimmed V and J ends, which lost 5 bases and 4 bases, there was a span of 10 bases. CDR3 amino acids: CASSSTGYNSPLHF. The DNA of the CDR3 is TGTGCCAGCAGTTCCACAGGGTATAATTCACCCCTCCACTTT.

This clone was seen a single time. The rearrangement uses TRBV5-4 and TRBJ1-2, with D perhaps matching TRBD1 (5 bases). V lost 4 bases, J lost 8 bases, and 21 bases lay in between. The CDR3 is 15 amino acids. Germline-derived CDR1 and CDR2 are SGHNT and YYREEE (reference sequence). Written as DNA, the CDR3 is TGTGCCAGCAGCCAGCCGGAGGGGAAGATTGGCGGCTACACCTTC. This translates into CASSQPEGKIGGYTF.

The chain carries TRBV5-4 and TRBJ2-1, with 9 bases lining up with TRBD2. CDR3 length: 15 residues. Per germline, CDR1 SGHNT and CDR2 YYREEE (reference sequence). The ends lost 9 bases at V and 1 base at J; junction bases unmatched: 8. CDR3: CATHLAGVSYNEQFF. The CDR3 bases are TGTGCCACACATTTAGCGGGGGTGTCCTACAATGAGCAGTTCTTC.

This CDR3 reads CASSRRMGQPQHF. CDR3 in DNA: TGTGCTAGCTCTCGGAGGATGGGACAGCCCCAGCATTTT. This chain links TRBV7-8 with TRBJ1-5, with D hard to call. The CDR3 runs to 13 residues. The V gene's germline CDR1 is SGHVS and CDR2 FQNEAQ.

The chain's CDR3 is CASSLGPGLAVNTQYF. DNA for the CDR3: TGTGCCAGCAGCTTGGGGCCGGGACTAGCGGTAAATACGCAGTATTTT. The chain carries TRBV5-4 and TRBJ2-3; TRBD2 agrees at 11 bases. The CDR3 loop spans 16 amino acids. CDR1 and CDR2 from the germline V gene are SGHNT and YYREEE (reference sequence). Trimming at V came to 0 bases and at J to 7 bases, leaving 7 bases not matched to a gene. The full variable domain, rest sourced from reference TRBV5-4 and TRBJ2-3, is ETGVTQSPTHLIKTRGQQVTLRCSSQSGHNTVSWYQQALGQGPQFIFQYYREEENGRGNFPPRFSGLQFPNYSSELNVNALELDDSALYLCASSLGPGLAVNTQYFGPGTRLTVL.

The rearrangement uses TRBV2 and TRBJ2-7; D is undetermined. The CDR3 totals 14 residues. V dropped 7 bases and J dropped 4 bases, with 17 bases sitting between them. CDR1 and CDR2 from the germline V gene are SNHLY and FYNNEI. The CDR3 coding sequence is TGTGCCAGCAATACCCTCAGGCCGGATTACGAGCAGTACGTC. This codes for CASNTLRPDYEQYV.

The V and J genes are TRBV7-5 and TRBJ2-5; the tabulated D call, TRBD2, remains unverified against the DNA. TRBV7-5 is a known pseudogene. CDR3 size: 17 residues. The CDR3 loop is CVRSSPRLAGGPETQYF. The CDR3 nucleotides read TGTGTCAGAAGCTCCCCCAGACTAGCGGGGGGCCCAGAGACCCAGTACTTC.

The V and J genes are TRBV15 and TRBJ1-6, with D hard to call. V lost 6 bases to trimming and J lost 6 bases, with 12 bases between them. The CDR3 covers 14 residues. CDR1 and CDR2 from the germline V gene are LNHNV and YYDKDF (reference sequence). For the CDR3, the DNA is TGTGCCACCAGAGCGCCATCTCCTAATTCACCCCTCCACTTT. It yields the protein CATRAPSPNSPLHF.

This chain links TRBV11-1 with TRBJ2-3; D is unresolved. The V end was cut by 2 bases, the J end by 4 bases, with 7 bases between. From germline, CDR1 is SGHAT and CDR2 FQDESV (reference sequence). The length of the CDR3 is 13 residues. The CDR3 bases are TGTGCCAGCAGCTTATACACCGCAGATACGCAGTATTTT. Translation: CASSLYTADTQYF.

The genes are TRBV7-9 and TRBJ1-2, with a tentative D call TRBD1 (6 bases). CDR3 length equals 14 residues. V was cut by 1 base and J by 5 bases, with 11 bases left in between. Germline V gene lookup returns CDR1 SEHNR and CDR2 FQNEAQ (reference sequence). DNA of the CDR3: TGTGCCAGCAGCTTAGGCCCAGGGGTTTATGGCTACACCTTC. It translates to CASSLGPGVYGYTF.

The chain recombines TRBV12-5 with TRBJ1-1, with 8 bases matching TRBD1. Germline CDR1 reads LGHNT; CDR2 reads FRNRAP. V was pared by 3 bases and J by 0 bases, with 6 bases of the junction left unmatched. The CDR3 covers 16 residues. CDR3 DNA: TGTGCTAGTGGTTTTATAACAGGGGGGATGAACACTGAAGCTTTCTTT. Translating gives CASGFITGGMNTEAFF.

A word on this clone: In the same sample, other DNA sequences code for this CDR3. The chain is built from TRBV7-2 and TRBJ1-5; D might be TRBD1 (6 bases). Per the germline V gene, CDR1 is SGHTA and CDR2 is FQGNSA. V was cut by 1 base and J by 5 bases, with 6 bases left in between. This CDR3 is built from 13 residues. DNA for the CDR3: TGTGCCAGCAGCTTAGACAGGGATCAGCCCCAGCATTTT. Amino acids: CASSLDRDQPQHF.

The rearrangement joins TRBV19 to TRBJ2-5; 16 bases map to TRBD2. The CDR3 contains 15 residues. Germline CDR1 is LNHDA and CDR2 is SQIVND (reference sequence). With 7 bases clipped from V and 5 bases from J, the junction kept 4 bases outside the gene matches. The CDR3 nucleotides are TGTGCCAGTACCCCGGGACTAGCGGGGGGGGAGACCCAGTACTTC. Its translation: CASTPGLAGGETQYF.

This chain uses TRBV27 with TRBJ1-1, with 12 bases aligning to TRBD1. The germline gives CDR1 MNHEY, CDR2 SMNVEV (reference sequence). CDR3 length: 17 amino acids. Trimming removed 0 bases from V and 4 bases from J; junction bases left unmatched: 6. The CDR3 DNA follows: TGTGCCAGCAGTTTATCTCGGGACAGGGGGCGCGGCACTGAAGCTTTCTTT. It yields the protein CASSLSRDRGRGTEAFF.

This chain joins TRBV6-5 and TRBJ1-3; 7 bases are a match to TRBD1. CDR3 length: 16 amino acids. V trimming: 2 bases; J trimming: 5 bases; junction bases outside the gene matches: 9. Per germline, CDR1 MNHEY and CDR2 SVGAGI. The CDR3 is CASSYEYRTGRNTIYF. In DNA form, the CDR3 reads TGTGCCAGCAGTTACGAATATAGGACAGGTCGAAACACCATATATTTT.

The genes are TRBV7-9 and TRBJ1-3; D might be TRBD1 (6 bases). The CDR3 covers 15 residues. Trimming stripped 8 bases from V and 2 bases from J, with 16 bases between. The germline V gene encodes CDR1 SEHNR and CDR2 FQNEAQ (reference sequence). As DNA, the CDR3 is TGTGCCAGCCATGGAGGGGGGACTACTGGAAACACCATATATTTT. Its translation is CASHGGGTTGNTIYF.

The rearrangement uses TRBV4-1 and TRBJ2-1; 7 bases align to TRBD1. V trimming: 3 bases; J trimming: 6 bases; junction bases outside the gene matches: 5. This CDR3 region has 14 residues. Per germline, CDR1 MGHRA and CDR2 YSYEKL. The CDR3 sequence is CASSHPGGVNEQFF. CDR3 in DNA: TGCGCCAGCAGCCACCCAGGGGGTGTCAATGAGCAGTTCTTC.

The genes are TRBV29-1 and TRBJ2-7; the D gene is possibly TRBD1 (6 bases). The CDR3 loop spans 13 amino acids. The V gene lost 4 bases and the J gene lost 3 bases, with 13 bases spanning the gap. The germline V gene encodes CDR1 SQVTM and CDR2 ANQGSEA. The CDR3 is CSVGVGANYEQYF. The CDR3 nucleotides are TGCAGCGTTGGGGTGGGGGCCAACTACGAGCAGTACTTC.